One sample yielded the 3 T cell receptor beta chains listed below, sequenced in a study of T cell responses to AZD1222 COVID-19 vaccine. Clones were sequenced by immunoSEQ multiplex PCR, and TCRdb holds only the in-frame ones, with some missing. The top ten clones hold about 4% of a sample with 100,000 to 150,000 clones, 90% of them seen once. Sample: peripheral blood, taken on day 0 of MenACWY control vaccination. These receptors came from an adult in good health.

The CDR3 spells CASSPGLGGYGYTF. The CDR3 DNA reads as TGTGCCAGCAGCCCCGGTTTGGGGGGGTATGGCTACACCTTC. This sequence joins TRBV7-2 and TRBJ1-2, with TRBD1 as a possible D gene (5 bases). Per germline, CDR1 SGHTA and CDR2 FQGNSA. Trimming left V 5 bases short and J 5 bases short, with 15 bases between. This CDR3 has 14 residues. Using reference TRBV7-2 and TRBJ1-2 for the parts outside the CDR3, the full variable domain is GAGVSQSPSNKVTEKGKDVELRCDPISGHTALYWYRQSLGQGLEFLIYFQGNSAPDKSGLPSDRFSAERTGGSVSTLTIQRTQQEDSAVYLCASSPGLGGYGYTFGSGTRLTVV.

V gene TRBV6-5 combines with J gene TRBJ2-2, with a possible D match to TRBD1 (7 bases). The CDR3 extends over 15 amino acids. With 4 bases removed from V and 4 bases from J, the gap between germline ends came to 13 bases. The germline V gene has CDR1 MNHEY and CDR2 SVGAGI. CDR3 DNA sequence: TGTGCCAGCAGTTCGAGGCAGGGGGGCACCGGGGAGCTGTTTTTT. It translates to CASSSRQGGTGELFF.

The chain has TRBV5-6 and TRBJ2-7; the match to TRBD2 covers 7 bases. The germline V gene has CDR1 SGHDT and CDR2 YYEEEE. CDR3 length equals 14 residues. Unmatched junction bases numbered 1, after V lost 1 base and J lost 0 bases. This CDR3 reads CASSLQRGSYEQYF. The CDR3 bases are TGTGCCAGCAGCTTGCAGCGGGGCTCCTACGAGCAGTACTTC.